This passage covers 7 T cell receptor beta chains from one sample sequenced in a study of blood T cells in healthy people across ages. For the second PCR, which ran for roughly 7 to 11 cycles, a sample-barcoded 5' primer and a J-beta primer mix were used. TCRdb itself ran the 5' RACE reads through MiXCR, one entry per CDR3 protein. The sample holds 750,000 to 1,000,000 distinct CDR3 sequences, about 27% seen once. These data were also reused for a study on T cells of mothers and their children.

Sequencing was done on a sample of blood. These receptors were collected from a woman in her forties in good health.

This chain uses TRBV12-3 or TRBV12-4 with TRBJ1-2; D uncertain. The CDR3 has 12 amino acids. V was clipped by 6 bases and J by 6 bases, with 11 bases between them. The CDR3 nucleotides read TGTGCCAGCAGCTACTCTAGCAATGGCTACACCTTC. Residues: CASSYSSNGYTF.

This clonotype occurred once. This rearrangement joins TRBV6-2 or TRBV6-3 to TRBJ2-1, with TRBD1 identical over 8 bases. This CDR3 spans 16 amino acids. The germline CDR1 and CDR2 sequences are MNHEY and SVGEGT. Trimming took 5 bases from V and 13 from J; bases not matched to a gene: 19. CDR3 loop: CASSKWTGPQEETQFF. In DNA form, the CDR3 reads TGTGCCAGCAGTAAGTGGACAGGGCCTCAGGAAGAGACCCAGTTCTTC.

The chain combines TRBV6-6 with TRBJ1-1; D gene uncertain. V shed 5 bases and J shed 3 bases, with 19 bases lying between them. The CDR3 runs to 16 residues. From germline, CDR1 is MNHNY and CDR2 SVGAGI (reference sequence). CDR3 nucleotide sequence: TGTGCCAGCAGTGAGGAAGTGGGTCTATTGCACACTGAAGCTTTCTTT. Its protein product is CASSEEVGLLHTEAFF.

This clonotype has at least ten counts. This sequence joins TRBV28 and TRBJ1-2; D is perhaps TRBD1 (5 bases). The V end was cut by 6 bases, the J end by 12 bases, with 17 bases between. CDR1 is MDHEN and CDR2 is SYDVKM in the germline V gene. This CDR3 region has 12 residues. The CDR3 loop is CASSPITGRDTF. The CDR3 DNA sequence: TGTGCCAGCAGCCCTATAACAGGCCGAGACACCTTC.

V and J are TRBV4-2 and TRBJ2-3, with TRBD2 identical over 7 bases. V was clipped by 4 bases and J by 2 bases; unmatched bases: 9. The CDR3 spans 16 residues. Germline CDR1 reads LGHNA; CDR2 reads YNFKEQ. In DNA, the CDR3 is TGTGCCAGCAGCCGACAACCCGCGGGGGTCACAGATACGCAGTATTTT. Translating gives CASSRQPAGVTDTQYF.

This clonotype was detected many times. The rearrangement joins TRBV28 to TRBJ2-7; D perhaps matches TRBD1 (6 bases). There are 15 residues in the CDR3. V was trimmed by 7 bases and J by 0 bases, leaving 16 bases between them. Germline values: CDR1 MDHEN, CDR2 SYDVKM. The CDR3 reads CASTPGQFLSYEQYF. CDR3 nucleotides: TGTGCCAGCACCCCAGGACAGTTCCTCTCCTACGAGCAGTACTTC.

This clonotype was detected a few times. With a much larger clone just one base away, this may be a read error. The chain uses TRBV4-1 and TRBJ2-7, with D perhaps matching TRBD2 (5 bases). The V end was cut by 1 base, the J end by 0 bases, with 7 bases between. CDR3 length equals 14 residues. CDR1 is MGHRA, CDR2 YSYEKL, per germline. The CDR3 DNA sequence: TGCGCCAGCAGCCAAGGGGAGAGCTCCTACGAGCAGTACTTC. Its translation is CASSQGESSYEQYF.